What follows are 21 T cell receptor beta chains derived from one specimen sequenced in a study of OX40 agonist ivuxolimab in advanced cancers. Method: immunoSEQ multiplex PCR; TCRdb's copy keeps in-frame clones and lacks some. The repertoire holds about 83,000 clones, roughly four fifths seen once, with roughly 1.7% in the top ten. Sequenced here: CD4+ or CD8+ T cells sorted from blood, sampled in a trial of the OX40 agonist ivuxolimab. All receptors come from an adult with an advanced solid tumor such as melanoma, head and neck, liver or kidney cancer.

This clone occurred once. The V call is TRBV4-3, the J call TRBJ2-1, with unresolved D. The CDR3 consists of 18 residues. The V end lost 0 bases, the J end lost 0 bases, and 15 bases lay between the germline ends. CDR1 is LGHNA and CDR2 is YSLEER in the germline V gene. For the CDR3, the DNA is TGCGCCAGCAGCCAAGACCCAGCTGGGCAGTCCTCCTACAATGAGCAGTTCTTC. This sequence encodes CASSQDPAGQSSYNEQFF.

The chain couples TRBV25-1 to TRBJ1-1; D gene unclear. Germline assignment: CDR1 MGHDK and CDR2 SYGVNS. V gave up 8 bases and J gave up 1 base, with 11 bases separating them. The CDR3 consists of 13 residues. CDR3 sequence reads: CASGRQENTEAFF. CDR3 DNA sequence: TGTGCCAGCGGAAGACAAGAGAACACTGAAGCTTTCTTT.

The chain has TRBV28 and TRBJ2-2, with TRBD2 identical over 7 bases. V shed 7 bases, J shed 6 bases, and the junction held 11 bases outside the gene matches. The CDR3 consists of 15 residues. Germline assignment: CDR1 MDHEN and CDR2 SYDVKM. CDR3 residues: CASTEAGGGAGELFF. The CDR3, as DNA: TGTGCCAGCACCGAGGCTGGGGGGGGTGCCGGGGAGCTGTTTTTT. Looking up the rest from reference TRBV28 and TRBJ2-2 gives the full variable domain: DVKVTQSSRYLVKRTGEKVFLECVQDMDHENMFWYRQDPGLGLRLIYFSYDVKMKEKGDIPEGYSVSREKKERFSLILESASTNQTSMYLCASTEAGGGAGELFFGEGSRLTVL.

The chain recombines TRBV5-6 with TRBJ2-1; unclear D gene. The CDR3 has 12 amino acids. The ends were cut back, 4 bases at V and 4 bases at J, with 6 bases in the middle. Looked up from germline, CDR1 is SGHDT and CDR2 is YYEEEE. CDR3 residues: CASSRAYNEQFF. The CDR3 DNA reads TGTGCCAGCAGCCGGGCTTACAATGAGCAGTTCTTC.

This rearrangement joins TRBV5-1 to TRBJ2-2, with 7 nucleotides matching TRBD2. The junction had 12 bases not matched to a gene; V was cut back by 4 bases and J by 3 bases. The CDR3 is made up of 17 amino acids. CDR1 and CDR2 (germline): SGHRS, YFSETQ. CDR3 sequence reads: CASSPHSGSGDTGELFF. The CDR3 bases are TGCGCCAGCAGCCCACATAGCGGGTCAGGCGACACCGGGGAGCTGTTTTTT. The entire variable domain, with the rest obtained from reference TRBV5-1 and TRBJ2-2, is as follows: KAGVTQTPRYLIKTRGQQVTLSCSPISGHRSVSWYQQTPGQGLQFLFEYFSETQRNKGNFPGRFSGRQFSNSRSEMNVSTLELGDSALYLCASSPHSGSGDTGELFFGEGSRLTVL.

This clone was seen a few times. J is TRBJ2-7 and V is TRBV30, with D unresolved. The CDR3 runs 12 residues. Germline V gene lookup returns CDR1 GTSNPN and CDR2 SVGIG (reference sequence). The ends were cut back, 5 bases at V and 5 bases at J, with 13 bases in the middle. CDR3 residues: CAWEFTNHEQYF. The CDR3 DNA is TGTGCCTGGGAGTTTACGAACCACGAGCAGTACTTC.

The V gene is TRBV6-1, the J gene TRBJ1-2; D gene uncertain. The CDR3 has 13 residues. Trimming shortened V by 4 bases and J by 3 bases, and 9 bases separated the two germline ends. Germline lookup yields CDR1 MNHNS and CDR2 SASEGT. This chain's CDR3 is CASSGTADYGYTF. The CDR3 nucleotides read TGTGCCAGCAGTGGGACGGCAGACTATGGCTACACCTTC.

The chain uses TRBV5-8 and TRBJ2-7, with D maybe TRBD2 (5 bases). The CDR3 is 17 amino acids. Germline V CDR1 and CDR2: SGHTS, YDEGEE. V shed 0 bases and J shed 0 bases, with 16 bases lying between them. CDR3 amino acids: CASSLEGIRRSSYEQYF. In DNA, the CDR3 is TGTGCCAGCAGCTTGGAAGGCATCAGGAGGTCCTCCTACGAGCAGTACTTC. The variable domain in full, with the rest retrieved from reference TRBV5-8 and TRBJ2-7, is EAGVTQSPTHLIKTRGQQATLRCSPISGHTSVYWYQQALGLGLQFLLWYDEGEERNRGNFPPRFSGRQFPNYSSELNVNALELEDSALYLCASSLEGIRRSSYEQYFGPGTRLTVT.

The chain employs TRBV11-3 and TRBJ2-3; TRBD1 might be the D (6 bases). V was cut by 5 bases and J by 7 bases, with 13 bases left in between. Per germline, CDR1 SGHNT and CDR2 YENEEA. The CDR3 is 13 residues long. CDR3 sequence reads: CASSRSTGHTQYF. In nucleotides, the CDR3 is TGTGCCAGCAGCCGTTCGACAGGACATACGCAGTATTTT. Full variable domain (outside the CDR3, taken from reference TRBV11-3 and TRBJ2-3): EAGVVQSPRYKIIEKKQPVAFWCNPISGHNTLYWYLQNLGQGPELLIRYENEEAVDDSQLPKDRFSAERLKGVDSTLKIQPAELGDSAVYLCASSRSTGHTQYFGPGTRLTVL.

The J gene is TRBJ2-3, the V gene TRBV19, with a possible D match to TRBD1 (5 bases). V lost 5 bases, J lost 1 base, and 16 bases lay in between. CDR1 is LNHDA, CDR2 SQIVND, per germline (reference sequence). The CDR3 covers 16 residues. The CDR3 region is CASSGRRGMGTDTQYF. In nucleotides, the CDR3 is TGTGCCAGTAGTGGACGAAGGGGTATGGGCACAGATACGCAGTATTTT.

The J gene is TRBJ1-1, the V gene TRBV6-1; D remains ambiguous. Per germline, CDR1 MNHNS and CDR2 SASEGT. CDR3 size: 13 residues. Trimming shortened V by 3 bases and J by 5 bases, and 10 bases separated the two germline ends. Here the CDR3 reads CASSDSRGTEAFF. As DNA, the CDR3 is TGTGCCAGCAGTGATAGCAGAGGGACTGAAGCTTTCTTT.

This clone has a handful of counts. This rearrangement joins TRBV2 to TRBJ1-2, with D unresolved. The CDR3 spans 12 residues. The germline V and J ends were trimmed by 8 bases and 4 bases, with 11 bases remaining between them. CDR1 is SNHLY, CDR2 FYNNEI, per germline. Here the CDR3 DNA reads TGTGCCAGCCGGAGCGGCCCCTATGGCTACACCTTC. Protein: CASRSGPYGYTF.

CDR3 sequence reads: CASSSGTRGRGEETQYF. The CDR3 bases are TGCGCCAGCAGCTCGGGAACCAGGGGGAGAGGAGAAGAGACCCAGTACTTC. The chain recombines TRBV5-1 with TRBJ2-5; 7 bases are shared with TRBD1. CDR1 is SGHRS and CDR2 is YFSETQ in the germline V gene. V lost 3 bases, J lost 3 bases, and 14 bases stayed unmatched. The CDR3 has 17 residues.

The chain employs TRBV11-2 and TRBJ2-1; D gene uncertain. Germline-derived CDR1 and CDR2 are SGHAT and FQNNGV. This CDR3 region has 15 residues. V was clipped by 1 base and J by 1 base, with 8 bases between them. Here the CDR3 DNA reads TGTGCCAGCAGCTTAGGCGGCTTTTCCTACAATGAGCAGTTCTTC. This encodes CASSLGGFSYNEQFF.

In DNA form, the CDR3 reads TGTGCCAGTAGTTCACGGACAGGGGGCACAGATACGCAGTATTTT. Translating it yields CASSSRTGGTDTQYF. V and J are TRBV19 and TRBJ2-3; TRBD1 matches at 9 bases. Germline CDR1 reads LNHDA; CDR2 reads SQIVND (reference sequence). Trimming took 5 bases from V and 1 from J; bases not matched to a gene: 4. There are 15 residues in the CDR3.

This clone was counted once. This rearrangement joins TRBV5-4 to TRBJ1-2; no firm D call. Trimming shortened V by 2 bases and J by 4 bases, and 6 bases separated the two germline ends. CDR1 SGHNT and CDR2 YYREEE come from the germline V gene (reference sequence). The CDR3 consists of 12 residues. The CDR3 spells CASSFRPYGYTF. The DNA for the CDR3 is TGTGCCAGCAGCTTTAGACCCTATGGCTACACCTTC.

The chain is built from TRBV10-3 and TRBJ1-1; weak D call: TRBD1 (6 bases). The CDR3 runs to 15 residues. Germline lookup yields CDR1 ENHRY and CDR2 SYGVKD. Trimming removed 10 bases at V and 3 bases at J, with 21 bases between. The DNA for the CDR3 is TGTGCCAGTTCGAACCGAGGGGGTTCGCACACTGAAGCTTTCTTT. Translating it yields CASSNRGGSHTEAFF.

CDR3 sequence: CASSRDRGPYNEQFF. The DNA for the CDR3 is TGTGCCAGCAGCAGAGACAGGGGGCCCTACAATGAGCAGTTCTTC. The genes are TRBV7-3 and TRBJ2-1; TRBD1 matches 10 bases. Unmatched junction bases numbered 3, after V lost 5 bases and J lost 2 bases. Germline-derived CDR1 and CDR2 are SGHTA and FQGTGA. This CDR3 region has 15 residues. Filled out from reference TRBV7-3 and TRBJ2-1, the complete variable domain reads GAGVSQTPSNKVTEKGKYVELRCDPISGHTALYWYRQSLGQGPEFLIYFQGTGAADDSGLPNDRFFAVRPEGSVSTLKIQRTERGDSAVYLCASSRDRGPYNEQFFGPGTRLTVL.

The rearrangement joins TRBV16 to TRBJ1-2, with 10 bases matching TRBD1. CDR1 KGHSY and CDR2 FQNENV come from the germline V gene. Unmatched junction bases numbered 0, after V lost 0 bases and J lost 5 bases. The CDR3 loop spans 14 amino acids. The CDR3 sequence: CASSQSGQGYGYTF. As DNA, the CDR3 is TGTGCCAGCAGCCAATCGGGACAGGGGTATGGCTACACCTTC.

V and J are TRBV5-1 and TRBJ2-2; D is undetermined. Germline V CDR1 and CDR2: SGHRS, YFSETQ. V was pared by 1 base and J by 4 bases, with 5 bases between. The CDR3 length is 13 residues. The CDR3 reads CASSLLVTGELFF. The CDR3 DNA reads as TGCGCCAGCAGCTTGTTGGTCACCGGGGAGCTGTTTTTT.

J is TRBJ2-1 and V is TRBV5-1; weak D call: TRBD2 (5 bases). CDR3 length: 15 amino acids. V dropped 0 bases and J dropped 7 bases, with 14 bases sitting between them. Germline CDR1 reads SGHRS; CDR2 reads YFSETQ. The CDR3 DNA follows: TGCGCCAGCAGCTTGGAACGGGGTTCGGAAAATGAGCAGTTCTTC. It is translated as CASSLERGSENEQFF.